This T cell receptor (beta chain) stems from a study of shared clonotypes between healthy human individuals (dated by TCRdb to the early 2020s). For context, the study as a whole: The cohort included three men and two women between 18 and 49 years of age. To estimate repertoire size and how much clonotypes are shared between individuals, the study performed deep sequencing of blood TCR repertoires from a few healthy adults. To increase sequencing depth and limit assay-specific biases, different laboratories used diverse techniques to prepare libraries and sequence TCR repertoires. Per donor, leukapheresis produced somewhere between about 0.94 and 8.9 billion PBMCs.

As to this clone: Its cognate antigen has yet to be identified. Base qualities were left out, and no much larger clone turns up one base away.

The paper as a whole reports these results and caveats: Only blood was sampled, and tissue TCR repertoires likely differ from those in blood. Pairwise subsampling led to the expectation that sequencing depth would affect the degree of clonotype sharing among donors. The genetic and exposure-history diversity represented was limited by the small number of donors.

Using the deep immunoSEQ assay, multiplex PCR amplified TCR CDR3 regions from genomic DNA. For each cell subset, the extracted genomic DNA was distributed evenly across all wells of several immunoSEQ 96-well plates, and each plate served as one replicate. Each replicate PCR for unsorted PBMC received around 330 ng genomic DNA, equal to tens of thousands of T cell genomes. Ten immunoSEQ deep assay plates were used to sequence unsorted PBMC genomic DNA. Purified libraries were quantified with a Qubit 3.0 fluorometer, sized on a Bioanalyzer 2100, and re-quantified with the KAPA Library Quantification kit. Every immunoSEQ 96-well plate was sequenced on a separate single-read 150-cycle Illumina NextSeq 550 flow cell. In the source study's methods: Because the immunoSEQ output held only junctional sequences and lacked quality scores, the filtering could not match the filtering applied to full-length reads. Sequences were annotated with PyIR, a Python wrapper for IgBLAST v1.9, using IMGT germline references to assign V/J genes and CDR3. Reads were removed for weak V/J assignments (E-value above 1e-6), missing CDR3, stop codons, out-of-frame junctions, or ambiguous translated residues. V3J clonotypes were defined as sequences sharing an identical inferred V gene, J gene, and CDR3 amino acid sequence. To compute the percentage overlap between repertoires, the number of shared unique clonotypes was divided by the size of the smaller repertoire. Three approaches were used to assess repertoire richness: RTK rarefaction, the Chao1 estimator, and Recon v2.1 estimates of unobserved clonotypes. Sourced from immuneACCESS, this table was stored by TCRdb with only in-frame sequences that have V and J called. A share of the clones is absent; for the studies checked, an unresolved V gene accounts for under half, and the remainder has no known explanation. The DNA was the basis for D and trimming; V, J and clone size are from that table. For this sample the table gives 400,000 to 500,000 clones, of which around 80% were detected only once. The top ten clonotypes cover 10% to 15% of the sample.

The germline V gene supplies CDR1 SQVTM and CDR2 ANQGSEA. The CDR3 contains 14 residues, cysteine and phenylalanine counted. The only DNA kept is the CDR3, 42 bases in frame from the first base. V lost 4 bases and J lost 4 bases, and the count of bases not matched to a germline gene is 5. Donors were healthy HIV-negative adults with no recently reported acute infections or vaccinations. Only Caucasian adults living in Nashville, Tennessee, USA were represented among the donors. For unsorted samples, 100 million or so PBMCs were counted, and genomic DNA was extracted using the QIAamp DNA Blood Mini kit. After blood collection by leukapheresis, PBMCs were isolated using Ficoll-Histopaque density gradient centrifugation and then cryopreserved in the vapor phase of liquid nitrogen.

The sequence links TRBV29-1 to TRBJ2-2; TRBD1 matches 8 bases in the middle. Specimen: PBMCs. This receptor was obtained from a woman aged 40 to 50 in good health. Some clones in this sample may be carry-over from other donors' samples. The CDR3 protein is CSVGGQGGTGELFF. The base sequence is TGCAGCGTTGGAGGACAGGGAGGCACCGGGGAGCTGTTTTTT.